The entry below describes one T cell receptor beta chain. Clones were sequenced by immunoSEQ multiplex PCR, and TCRdb holds only the in-frame ones, with some missing. Here the sample spans 200,000 to 250,000 clones, 75% to 85% being singletons. The V and J ends lost 1 base and 5 bases respectively, with 11 bases between them. Germline V CDR1 and CDR2: SGHAT, FQNNGV. CDR3 length equals 14 residues. The sample comes from a study of blood T cell repertoires in COVID-19. The chain couples TRBV11-2 to TRBJ1-1; no clear D gene. Sequenced input: peripheral blood. This receptor was identified in a woman in her sixties or seventies with COVID-19, enrolled during active disease. CDR3 sequence reads: CASSLGQFSTEAFF. CDR3 sequence (DNA): TGTGCCAGCAGCTTAGGACAATTTAGTACTGAAGCTTTCTTT.